This TCR beta chain derives from a study of response to subunit inactivated influenza vaccine. Overall study findings and caveats: Authors suggested seasonal influenza vaccinations each recruit few new T cells.

The sample holds a few counts of this clonotype. Its antigen is unknown. With V trimmed by 0 bases and J by 4 bases, 7 bases remained unmatched. The germline V gene has CDR1 DFQATT and CDR2 SNEGSKA (reference sequence). There are 16 residues in the CDR3. A single record per CDR3 protein comes from TCRdb applying MiXCR to the RT-PCR reads. The profile shows roughly 570,000 distinct CDR3 sequences, 10% to 15% of them singletons. The sample in question was PBMCs from blood, obtained roughly 48 days after vaccination. The source is a man in his fifties who received an inactivated influenza vaccine. V is TRBV20-1 and J is TRBJ2-2; 8 nucleotides align to TRBD2. CDR3 coding DNA: TGCAGTGCTAGAGATTGGCGGGGGGTCGGCACCGGGGAGCTGTTTTTT. Its translation is CSARDWRGVGTGELFF.